The T cell receptor (beta chain) described here comes from a study of cytomegalovirus exposure and HLA in healthy donors. A multiplex PCR was run with 60 Vbeta primers and 13 Jbeta primers. The protocol was immunoSEQ multiplex PCR, while the TCRdb copy is restricted to in-frame clones and leaves out a portion. The table includes more than 110,000 clones, 78% detected once. Unmatched junction bases numbered 8, after V lost 5 bases and J lost 5 bases. CDR1 is SGHAT and CDR2 is FQNNGV in the germline V gene. The CDR3 extends over 15 amino acids. Worth noting for this clone: Its antigen is unknown.

Study-level results: Sequencing depth roughly uniform across donors was assumed in presence/absence analyses. The later analysis indicated that the majority of CMV-associated TCR beta chains appeared HLA-restricted.

Likely unrecorded immune exposures existed in these nominally healthy donors. This sequence originates from a male donor in good health and CMV-seronegative. The sample was PBMCs. The chain recombines TRBV11-2 with TRBJ2-5, with 10 bases aligning to TRBD2. CDR3 nucleotides: TGTGCCAGCAGCCCAGGGACTAGCGATGCTGAGACCCAGTACTTC. Protein: CASSPGTSDAETQYF.